The 10 T cell receptor beta chains reported below all come from one sample, sequenced in a study of T cells expressing NK-cell markers. With the 5' RACE reads reprocessed, TCRdb shows one record per CDR3 protein and no DNA. This repertoire includes about 550,000 distinct CDR3 sequences. The specimen sequenced was blood T cells: a sorted CD56 or NKG2C T cell subset, CD4+ or CD8+ T cells, or bulk PBMC T cells (not recorded which). The receptors were sampled from a man between 18 and 35 years old in good health.

The chain has TRBV20-1 and TRBJ2-1; with no DNA, the TCRdb D assignment of TRBD2 cannot be verified. CDR1 is DFQATT, CDR2 SNEGSKA, per germline (reference sequence). The CDR3 has 15 residues. CDR3 sequence: CSAGGTSGIYNEQFF.

The V call is TRBV24-1, the J call TRBJ2-5; with no DNA, the TCRdb D assignment of TRBD1 cannot be verified. The CDR3 runs to 15 residues. Germline CDR1 reads KGHDR; CDR2 reads SFDVKD. The CDR3 reads CATSDFGREGETQYF.

This chain uses TRBV7-9 with TRBJ2-5; TCRdb calls TRBD1, which cannot be checked without DNA. The CDR3 length is 16 residues. Germline values: CDR1 SEHNR, CDR2 FQNEAQ (reference sequence). CDR3 amino acids: CASSLAFGGGGETQYF.

V gene TRBV5-5 combines with J gene TRBJ2-1; TCRdb selects TRBD2, and the lack of DNA leaves this call unchecked. The CDR3 is 16 residues long. Germline CDR1 SGHKS, CDR2 YYEKEE (reference sequence). The CDR3 loop reads CASSWGVGLAGVMSFF.

The rearrangement links TRBV15 to TRBJ2-3; TCRdb's D call, TRBD2, is unchecked because there is no DNA. Looked up from germline, CDR1 is LNHNV and CDR2 is YYDKDF (reference sequence). This CDR3 is 15 amino acids long. The CDR3 region is CATSRRSGPTDTQYF.

The chain links TRBV7-9 to TRBJ2-1; TCRdb gives TRBD1 as the D gene, but with no DNA this cannot be confirmed. The CDR3 has 15 amino acids. Germline V gives CDR1 SEHNR, CDR2 FQNEAQ (reference sequence). The CDR3 is CASSLPRDRDNEQFF.

This CDR3 reads CASSGQVYQETQYF. The V gene is TRBV7-9, the J gene TRBJ2-5; TCRdb lists TRBD1, though no DNA is available to test this call. The CDR3 spans 14 residues. Looked up from germline, CDR1 is SEHNR and CDR2 is FQNEAQ (reference sequence).

The gene calls are TRBV14 and TRBJ2-7. Germline V CDR1 and CDR2: SGHDN, FVKESK. The CDR3 is 15 residues long. The CDR3 protein is CASSQEWPASYEQYF.

V usage is TRBV24-1 and J usage is TRBJ1-2. Germline loops: CDR1 KGHDR, CDR2 SFDVKD. This CDR3 has 11 amino acids. The CDR3 sequence: CATSDLYGYTF.

The rearrangement uses TRBV7-9 and TRBJ2-7; the D gene TCRdb calls, TRBD2, cannot be checked with no DNA. CDR1 is SEHNR, CDR2 FQNEAQ, per germline (reference sequence). The length of the CDR3 is 15 residues. The CDR3 sequence: CASSLYGTSAYEQYF.